The present entry profiles one T cell receptor beta chain with its context. This clonotype was observed a few times. What antigen it recognizes has not been identified. Base-call qualities are not available, and no considerably larger clone is one nucleotide away. Deletion took 6 bases off V and 4 bases off J, with a span of 6 bases between the germline ends. The cysteine opens and the phenylalanine closes a CDR3 of 11 amino acids. CDR3 DNA is the only sequence kept; it has 33 bases, read in frame from the first base. CDR1 and CDR2, per the germline V gene, are SGHNT and YENEEA. The sample originates from a study of T cell repertoires in aging, cancer and after chemotherapy (dated by TCRdb to the late 2010s). Context from the whole study: The donors fell into six age groups ranging from 30 or younger to 70 or older, and each group had at least three individuals. Healthy donor control TCR repertoires were recorded over several months to years and showed clear clonal overlap across re-sampling. The complete dataset included 8 million to 9 million TCR reads. To look at immunoaging and at how T cells reconstitute after chemotherapy, the study profiled TCR beta repertoires in peripheral blood from both healthy donors and cancer patients. Alongside around 98 healthy donors serving as a reference group, the cohort included some 220 cancer patients, of whom some 91 had hematological cancers and some 130 had solid cancers. Study-wide conclusions, independent of this receptor: In both cancer cohorts, the median generation probability rose over the chemotherapy interval, which suggests that the repertoire was reconstituted through rebound thymic output. According to the authors, the repertoire data do not allow conclusions to be drawn about immunological memory after chemotherapy. Compared with age-matched healthy donors, untreated patients with hematological or solid cancers had significantly lower TCR diversity and higher clonality in blood. In healthy donors, the drop in TCR diversity with age came mainly from a loss of richness, whereas in cancer patients a loss of evenness also played a part.

Rearranged TRB sequences spanning V, D and J segments were amplified in a multiplex touch-down PCR with a mixed TRB-A/B primer pool. Illumina adapters and sample indices were attached to the amplicons in two consecutive PCR reactions using Phusion HS II polymerase. Amplicons were gel-purified with the NucleoSpin Gel and PCR Clean-up kit, then checked with Qubit and an Agilent 2100 Bioanalyzer. The libraries were sequenced on an Illumina MiSeq with 600-cycle, single-indexed, paired-end runs. Concerning the study's data processing: Processing of the TRB sequences was carried out with MiXCR versions 2.12 and 3.0.5. Each unique CDR3 nucleotide sequence counted as one clone, and only productive sequences with at least two reads were retained. Shannon diversity, evenness, clonality (one minus evenness), and alpha-parameterized diversity profiles from alpha 0 to 5 were included as repertoire metrics. The IGoR algorithm was used to calculate generation probabilities of clones in the paired pre- and post-chemotherapy samples. TCRdb applied fastp at Q25 and MiXCR to the public reads, then kept only in-frame beta chains. Rows are unified per CDR3 protein, each entry keeping the most common DNA and genes. The V and J calls and clone size are TCRdb's, not the authors'. This sample gives 9,500 or so distinct CDR3 sequences in total; 30% to 40% of them show up just once. The top ten clones comprise 2.8% of the sample.

TCR beta rearrangements were amplified from genomic DNA extracted from peripheral blood rather than from sorted cells or RNA. This clonotype was sampled from a human donor in good health. This sequence uses TRBV11-3 and TRBJ2-5; the D gene lacks a confident call. Specimen: blood. The CDR3 in this case is CASSLGETQYF. In nucleotide form, the sequence is TGTGCCAGCAGTCTGGGAGAGACCCAGTACTTC.